The next 30 T cell receptor beta chains were all read from a single sample in a study of T-cell reconstitution after alpha-beta-depleted transplantation in children (dated by TCRdb to about 2016). This specimen's treatment or condition label, per the study, means: allogeneic hematopoietic cell transplantation with graft depleted of TCRalphabeta T cells and CD19 B cells. To prepare the library, PCR was applied. Sequenced on an Illumina HiSeq 2500. To normalize quantification of the TCRbeta repertoire, the TCR libraries were built with molecular barcoding that relied on unique molecular identifiers. TCRdb reworked the public reads: Q25 trimming with fastp, MiXCR clone assembly, productive beta chains retained. Rows with one shared CDR3 protein collapse into an entry with the most common genes and DNA. The sample table records fewer than 700,000 distinct CDR3 sequences; 23% of these occur just once. The ten largest clones capture 12% to 15% of the sample.

This specimen consisted of PBMCs, mostly from graft donor cells, obtained 360 days after TCRalphabeta/CD19-depleted stem cell transplant. Every receptor here comes from a boy less than two years old who had a stem cell transplant for acute myeloid leukemia, so the T cells may come from the graft donor.

This clonotype was observed at least ten times. The V gene is TRBV25-1, the J gene TRBJ2-7; D unresolved. Between the trimmed V and J ends, which lost 3 bases and 3 bases, there was a span of 9 bases. This CDR3 comprises 13 residues. Germline assignment: CDR1 MGHDK and CDR2 SYGVNS. This CDR3 reads CASSDQPYYEQYF. In DNA form, the CDR3 reads TGTGCCAGCAGTGACCAGCCTTACTACGAGCAGTACTTC.

This clonotype was counted a single time. One end of the junction fails to match germline, which may point to a read error. V and J are TRBV4-3 and TRBJ2-7; D uncertain. Per the germline V gene, CDR1 is LGHNA and CDR2 is YSLEER. The CDR3 extends over 15 amino acids. The CDR3 DNA is TGCGCCAGCAGCCAAGATCAAGGAATAGCCTACAAGCAGTACTTC. Translated, it gives CASSQDQGIAYKQYF.

This clonotype was observed a few times. J is TRBJ2-2 and V is TRBV6-4; D perhaps matches TRBD1 (5 bases). Germline loops: CDR1 MRHNA, CDR2 SNTAGT. Deletions cut 5 bases from V and 0 bases from J, with 10 bases between. The CDR3 has 15 residues. The CDR3 loop reads CASSPGPANTGELFF. CDR3 bases: TGTGCCAGCAGTCCAGGGCCCGCGAACACCGGGGAGCTGTTTTTT.

The V gene is TRBV12-3 or TRBV12-4, the J gene TRBJ1-3, with D tentatively TRBD1 (6 bases). The CDR3 spans 15 residues. Trimming took off 4 bases at V and 1 base at J, with 11 bases between the two ends. The CDR3 bases are TGTGCCAGCAGTTCCCCAGGGGCGTCTGGAAACACCATATATTTT. Protein product: CASSSPGASGNTIYF.

This clonotype was counted between two and nine times. This chain uses TRBV12-3 or TRBV12-4 with TRBJ2-1, with a tentative D call TRBD2 (6 bases). This CDR3 contains 15 residues. Trimming removed 3 bases at V and 0 bases at J, with 9 bases between. CDR3 sequence: CASSFAGSSYNEQFF. CDR3 DNA sequence: TGTGCCAGCAGTTTTGCGGGGAGCTCCTACAATGAGCAGTTCTTC.

This clonotype appeared many times. The rearrangement uses TRBV6-5 and TRBJ2-5; 12 bases are a match to TRBD2. The germline V gene has CDR1 MNHEY and CDR2 SVGAGI. With 7 bases clipped from V and 2 bases from J, the junction kept 8 bases outside the gene matches. The CDR3 sequence is 16 residues long. The CDR3 here is CASNRGLAGRQETQYF. CDR3 DNA: TGTGCCAGCAACAGAGGACTAGCGGGGAGACAAGAGACCCAGTACTTC.

This clonotype showed up many times. V usage is TRBV6-1 and J usage is TRBJ2-2, with D possibly matching TRBD2 (5 bases). Germline loops: CDR1 MNHNS, CDR2 SASEGT. The CDR3 consists of 14 residues. Between the trimmed V and J ends, which lost 6 bases and 6 bases, there was a span of 14 bases. The CDR3 nucleotides are TGTGCCAGCAGCCTCACTAGGGTCGCCGGGGAGCTGTTTTTT. Encoded protein: CASSLTRVAGELFF.

This clonotype was picked up many times. This sequence joins TRBV28 and TRBJ2-4, with D possibly being TRBD1 (6 bases). Per germline, CDR1 MDHEN and CDR2 SYDVKM. Trimming shortened V by 10 bases and J by 2 bases, and 12 bases separated the two germline ends. The CDR3 consists of 13 residues. CDR3 nucleotides: TGTGCCACCCTCCAGGGGTCCAAAAACATTCAGTACTTC. The encoded protein is CATLQGSKNIQYF.

The chain employs TRBV20-1 and TRBJ1-4; D is uncertain. CDR1 is DFQATT, CDR2 SNEGSKA, per germline (reference sequence). V lost 0 bases, J lost 6 bases, and 14 bases lay in between. The CDR3 is made up of 15 amino acids. As DNA, the CDR3 is TGCAGTGCTAGAGATCCGGTTTTGAGCGATGAAAAACTGTTTTTT. Its protein product is CSARDPVLSDEKLFF.

This clonotype was observed at least ten times. CDR3 loop: CSAKLLAGDLNTGELFF. The CDR3 region has the DNA TGCAGTGCCAAGTTACTAGCGGGGGACCTGAACACCGGGGAGCTGTTTTTT. The rearrangement links TRBV20-1 to TRBJ2-2; 11 bases fit TRBD2. V was clipped by 6 bases and J by 1 base; unmatched bases: 10. Germline CDR1 is DFQATT and CDR2 is SNEGSKA (reference sequence). The CDR3 spans 17 residues.

J is TRBJ1-5 and V is TRBV6-1; no clear D. V shed 4 bases and J shed 4 bases, with 17 bases lying between them. The CDR3 runs 16 residues. Germline CDR1 is MNHNS and CDR2 is SASEGT. The CDR3 spells CASSGTTGPKNQPQHF. Here the CDR3 DNA reads TGTGCCAGCAGTGGAACCACCGGGCCCAAAAATCAGCCCCAGCATTTT.

In this sample, this clonotype turned up a few times. The chain employs TRBV7-9 and TRBJ2-1; tentatively, D is TRBD1 (5 bases). CDR3 length equals 14 residues. The V end lost 1 base, the J end lost 6 bases, and 10 bases lay between the germline ends. Germline values: CDR1 SEHNR, CDR2 FQNEAQ (reference sequence). In DNA form, the CDR3 reads TGTGCCAGCAGCTTAGGGCAGGGAAGCAATGAGCAGTTCTTC. Translating gives CASSLGQGSNEQFF.

The rearrangement links TRBV20-1 to TRBJ2-1; no clear D gene. The V end lost 1 base, the J end lost 5 bases, and 27 bases lay between the germline ends. The CDR3 spans 19 residues. Germline V gives CDR1 DFQATT, CDR2 SNEGSKA (reference sequence). The CDR3 bases are TGCAGTGCTAGAGGTTTTACACTTGGGGTTTTCCAGTCTAACAATGAGCAGTTCTTC. Its translation is CSARGFTLGVFQSNNEQFF.

This clonotype occurred many times. This chain links TRBV28 with TRBJ2-2, with 10 bases identical to TRBD2. This CDR3 has 17 residues. J lost 3 bases, V lost 5 bases, and 9 bases had no gene match. Germline CDR1 MDHEN, CDR2 SYDVKM. The CDR3 loop is CASSRLVLAGDTGELFF. The DNA of the CDR3 is TGTGCCAGCAGTCGACTGGTTCTAGCGGGGGACACCGGGGAGCTGTTTTTT.

This clonotype came up many times. The V gene is TRBV12-3 or TRBV12-4, the J gene TRBJ2-4; TRBD1 agrees at 10 bases. The CDR3 totals 14 residues. J lost 5 bases, V lost 3 bases, and 1 base had no gene match. For the CDR3, the DNA is TGTGCCAGCAGTTTTGGGACAGGGGAAAACATTCAGTACTTC. Translating it yields CASSFGTGENIQYF.

This clonotype was seen at least ten times. This chain links TRBV12-3 or TRBV12-4 with TRBJ1-5; D not certain. There are 13 residues in the CDR3. The V and J ends lost 3 bases and 7 bases respectively, with 10 bases between them. CDR3 amino acids: CASSLSLEQPQHF. The CDR3 DNA reads as TGTGCCAGCAGTTTGTCGTTAGAGCAGCCCCAGCATTTT.

There are a few counts of this clonotype. J is TRBJ2-3 and V is TRBV12-3 or TRBV12-4; 8 bases fit TRBD1. Trimming removed 5 bases from V and 6 bases from J; junction bases left unmatched: 7. CDR3 length: 14 amino acids. The CDR3 sequence is CASSNRTGRDTQYF. As DNA, the CDR3 is TGTGCCAGCAGTAACCGGACAGGGAGGGATACGCAGTATTTT.

The gene calls are TRBV7-6 and TRBJ2-1; D uncertain. Trimming took 1 base from V and 0 from J, leaving 10 bases between them. The germline CDR1 and CDR2 sequences are SGHVS and FNYEAQ. CDR3 length: 16 residues. The CDR3 here is CASSLVTEASYNEQFF. As DNA, the CDR3 is TGTGCCAGCAGCTTAGTTACAGAAGCCTCCTACAATGAGCAGTTCTTC. The full variable domain, its missing parts supplied by reference TRBV7-6 and TRBJ2-1, is GAGVSQSPRYKVTKRGQDVALRCDPISGHVSLYWYRQALGQGPEFLTYFNYEAQQDKSGLPNDRFSAERPEGSISTLTIQRTEQRDSAMYRCASSLVTEASYNEQFFGPGTRLTVL.

V is TRBV12-3 or TRBV12-4 and J is TRBJ1-3; D is ambiguous. The CDR3 contains 15 residues. V was shortened by 7 bases and J by 0 bases, with 13 bases between the two germline ends. The CDR3 DNA sequence: TGTGCCAGCACCGGAGACGGATTCTCTGGAAACACCATATATTTT. Translation: CASTGDGFSGNTIYF.

This clonotype has only a few counts. This chain links TRBV29-1 with TRBJ2-7, with 9 positions matching TRBD1. Germline V gene data show CDR1 as SQVTM and CDR2 as ANQGSEA. With V trimmed by 4 bases and J by 2 bases, 18 bases remained unmatched. The CDR3 runs 18 residues. The CDR3 DNA sequence: TGCAGCGTTGGGGGGCGGGACAGGGTCATACCTCTACCCTACGAGCAGTACGTC. Its protein is CSVGGRDRVIPLPYEQYV.

This clonotype has a handful of counts. The chain has TRBV7-2 and TRBJ2-1; D gene ambiguous. Trimming left V 1 base short and J 10 bases short, with 8 bases between. This CDR3 has 12 residues. CDR1 is SGHTA, CDR2 FQGNSA, per germline. This CDR3 reads CASSLVAWEQFF. CDR3 DNA: TGTGCCAGCAGCTTAGTGGCGTGGGAGCAGTTCTTC.

The chain has TRBV19 and TRBJ2-6; D gene uncertain. CDR3 length: 14 amino acids. The V end lost 7 bases, the J end lost 2 bases, and 9 bases lay between the germline ends. The V gene's germline CDR1 is LNHDA and CDR2 SQIVND (reference sequence). The CDR3 DNA is TGTGCCAGTACTCTGCTGGCTGGGGCCAACGTCCTGACTTTC. Translating it yields CASTLLAGANVLTF.

This clonotype was recorded at least ten times. The V and J genes are TRBV29-1 and TRBJ2-7, with D possibly being TRBD1 or TRBD2 (5 bases each). The germline V gene encodes CDR1 SQVTM and CDR2 ANQGSEA. The CDR3 consists of 17 residues. V gave up 3 bases and J gave up 4 bases, with 25 bases separating them. This chain's CDR3 is CSVEARIGRGTRYEQYF. The DNA for the CDR3 is TGCAGCGTTGAGGCTAGAATCGGTAGAGGGACGAGGTACGAGCAGTACTTC.

The chain joins TRBV29-1 to TRBJ1-2; D is possibly TRBD1 (5 bases). This CDR3 is 12 amino acids long. V lost 4 bases and J 8 bases, leaving 14 bases between the germline ends. Germline lookup yields CDR1 SQVTM and CDR2 ANQGSEA. CDR3 loop: CSVVLGPSGYTF. The CDR3, as DNA: TGCAGCGTTGTTCTGGGGCCGAGCGGCTACACCTTC.

In its sample, this clonotype was seen a few times. The V call is TRBV3-1, the J call TRBJ2-1; possible D gene TRBD1, 6 bases. Germline V gene data show CDR1 as LGHDT and CDR2 as YNNKEL (reference sequence). CDR3 length: 13 amino acids. V lost 1 base and J 9 bases, leaving 10 bases between the germline ends. The CDR3 is CASSQVGAGEQFF. The CDR3 bases are TGTGCCAGCAGCCAAGTGGGGGCGGGTGAGCAGTTCTTC.

This clonotype has at least ten counts. The CDR3 region has the DNA TGCAGCGTTAGCACTAGCTTTACCTACAATGAGCAGTTCTTC. Protein: CSVSTSFTYNEQFF. The V and J genes are TRBV29-1 and TRBJ2-1; possibly TRBD2 for D (6 bases). The V gene's germline CDR1 is SQVTM and CDR2 ANQGSEA. CDR3 length equals 14 residues. V shed 5 bases and J shed 2 bases, with 13 bases lying between them.

V is TRBV18 and J is TRBJ2-6; D possibly corresponds to TRBD1 (5 bases). Germline CDR1 reads KGHSH; CDR2 reads LQKENI. V was clipped by 6 bases and J by 0 bases, with 15 bases between them. CDR3 length equals 17 residues. In DNA form, the CDR3 reads TGTGCCAGCTCGCTGATGGTAGGGGACTCTGGGGCCAACGTCCTGACTTTC. This sequence encodes CASSLMVGDSGANVLTF.

This clonotype was counted many times. V and J are TRBV29-1 and TRBJ1-2; tentative D call: TRBD1 (5 bases). Germline values: CDR1 SQVTM, CDR2 ANQGSEA. The CDR3 contains 15 residues. Trimming cost V 0 bases and J 0 bases, with 11 bases left between them. CDR3 sequence (DNA): TGCAGCGTTGAAGATCAAGGGGTAGCTAACTATGGCTACACCTTC. Translated: CSVEDQGVANYGYTF.

This clonotype has ten or more counts. J is TRBJ2-1 and V is TRBV20-1; a weak D match, TRBD2 (6 bases). The germline V gene has CDR1 DFQATT and CDR2 SNEGSKA (reference sequence). V gave up 4 bases and J gave up 6 bases, with 13 bases separating them. The length of the CDR3 is 13 residues. CDR3 nucleotides: TGCAGTGCTATGGTAGGAGGGATCAATGAGCAGTTCTTC. It encodes CSAMVGGINEQFF.

The chain has TRBV7-2 and TRBJ2-2, with D unresolved. In germline, CDR1 is SGHTA, CDR2 FQGNSA. V lost 3 bases to trimming and J lost 5 bases, with 13 bases between them. CDR3 length: 15 amino acids. The CDR3, as DNA: TGTGCCAGCAGCTTCTTGCCAGCTTCGACCGGGGAGCTGTTTTTT. This sequence encodes CASSFLPASTGELFF.